One and the same sample provided the 3 T cell receptor beta chains below, sequenced in a study of persistence of HIV-infected CD4 T cells. Stimulation used approximately 9.1 ug/mL lysate from CMV-infected fibroblasts. CD40L-negative CD69-negative CD45RO-high memory CD4+ T cells were sorted as populations depleted of antigen-responding cells. No antigen has been identified for these receptors. The libraries were made with immunoSEQ version 4 in survey mode. The data were produced by immunoSEQ multiplex PCR, yet TCRdb's version contains in-frame clones alone and is incomplete. The sample yields 40,000 to 50,000 clones, about 81% seen once. Sequencing used CD4+ T cells sorted from PBMCs after 18-hour stimulation, obtained from a patient who received antiretroviral therapy. The receptors derive from an adult man with HIV who was CMV-seropositive.

The rearrangement links TRBV5-1 to TRBJ1-1; D unresolved. Germline V gene data show CDR1 as SGHRS and CDR2 as YFSETQ. The ends were cut back, 0 bases at V and 3 bases at J, with 6 bases in the middle. The CDR3 extends over 13 amino acids. Here the CDR3 reads CASSLDGDTEAFF. CDR3 DNA: TGCGCCAGCAGCTTGGATGGAGACACTGAAGCTTTCTTT.

This sequence joins TRBV28 and TRBJ2-1; 10 nucleotides match TRBD2. The V and J ends lost 6 bases and 5 bases, in that order; junction bases with no gene match: 10. Germline V gives CDR1 MDHEN, CDR2 SYDVKM. CDR3 length equals 16 residues. The CDR3 nucleotides read TGTGCCAGCAGCCCCCCAGGGCTAGCGGGAGACAATGAGCAGTTCTTC. This translates into CASSPPGLAGDNEQFF.

This chain connects TRBV12-3 or TRBV12-4 to TRBJ1-2; D is ambiguous. This CDR3 comprises 13 residues. Trimming pared 3 bases from V and 2 bases from J, leaving 7 bases between. DNA for the CDR3: TGTGCCAGCAGTTTCGGGCAGAACTATGGCTACACCTTC. Protein: CASSFGQNYGYTF.